The 2 T cell receptor beta chains presented below share a single source sample, sequenced in a study of T cells after yellow fever vaccination. TCRdb reanalysed the 5' RACE reads using MiXCR and keeps one entry per CDR3 protein. The table has a few hundred thousand distinct CDR3 sequences, 8.7% seen once. Specimen: CD4+ T cells sorted from PBMCs, collected 5 days after the yellow fever booster vaccination. These receptors were taken from a man younger than 35 who received the YFV17D yellow fever vaccine.

This clonotype was detected a few times. The chain carries TRBV5-6 and TRBJ2-1, with D possibly being TRBD1 or TRBD2 (5 bases each). Per the germline V gene, CDR1 is SGHDT and CDR2 is YYEEEE. The ends were cut back, 1 base at V and 3 bases at J, with 17 bases in the middle. The CDR3 runs 17 residues. DNA of the CDR3: TGTGCCAGCAGCTTGAGACGAACCGGGACCAACTACAATGAGCAGTTCTTC. Encoded protein: CASSLRRTGTNYNEQFF.

This clonotype has just a few counts. The rearrangement joins TRBV29-1 to TRBJ2-5; D is uncertain. This CDR3 has 12 amino acids. Germline lookup yields CDR1 SQVTM and CDR2 ANQGSEA. V was cut by 4 bases and J by 5 bases, with 11 bases left in between. The CDR3, as DNA: TGCAGCGTTGTAACTTTTGGTGAGACCCAGTACTTC. Its translation: CSVVTFGETQYF.